A selection of T cell receptor beta chains follows, all from one sample in a study of cytomegalovirus exposure and HLA in healthy donors. The data were produced by immunoSEQ multiplex PCR, yet TCRdb's version contains in-frame clones alone and is incomplete. Seen here are some 120,000 clones, 75% to 90% observed once, and the top ten hold about 0.22%. The sequencing sample was made of PBMCs. The receptor set was obtained from a man between 50 and 59 years old in good health and CMV-seronegative. Both conserved end residues are part of each CDR3. Fields, in order: V gene, D gene, clone size, CDR3 length, J gene, CDR3 protein, CDR3 DNA. D genes are given only for firm matches. The size field is filled for only some rows; it gives once, few, many or a size class.

v_gene: TRBV27
d_gene: TRBD1
abundance: NA
len: 13
j_gene: TRBJ2-7
CDR3aa: CASSRQGRHEQYF
CDR3nt: TGTGCCAGCAGCCGACAGGGTCGACACGAGCAGTACTTC

v_gene: TRBV2
d_gene: TRBD1
abundance: NA
len: 15
j_gene: TRBJ2-7
CDR3aa: CASSGPGTGGYEQYF
CDR3nt: TGTGCCAGCAGCGGACCCGGGACAGGGGGCTACGAGCAGTACTTC

v_gene: TRBV19
d_gene: TRBD2
abundance: NA
len: 15
j_gene: TRBJ2-1
CDR3aa: CASRASGSPYNEQFF
CDR3nt: TGTGCCAGTCGGGCTAGCGGGAGCCCCTACAATGAGCAGTTCTTC

v_gene: TRBV5-1
d_gene: TRBD2
abundance: NA
len: 16
j_gene: TRBJ2-7
CDR3aa: CASSLGGTRRSHEQYF
CDR3nt: TGCGCCAGCAGCTTGGGAGGGACTAGGCGTTCTCACGAGCAGTACTTC

v_gene: TRBV6-6
d_gene: NA
abundance: NA
len: 15
j_gene: TRBJ1-2
CDR3aa: CASSYPRDINYGYTF
CDR3nt: TGTGCCAGCAGTTACCCCAGGGATATTAACTATGGCTACACCTTC

v_gene: TRBV4-1
d_gene: NA
abundance: NA
len: 13
j_gene: TRBJ1-6
CDR3aa: CASSQDRDSPLHF
CDR3nt: TGCGCCAGCAGCCAAGATCGTGATTCACCCCTCCACTTT

v_gene: TRBV7-2
d_gene: TRBD2
abundance: NA
len: 16
j_gene: TRBJ2-1
CDR3aa: CASSLARGSSYNEQFF
CDR3nt: TGTGCCAGCAGCTTAGCGCGGGGGAGCTCCTACAATGAGCAGTTCTTC

v_gene: TRBV28
d_gene: TRBD1
abundance: NA
len: 21
j_gene: TRBJ1-5
CDR3aa: CASSLIRMGTGLFGVNQPQHF
CDR3nt: TGTGCCAGCAGTTTAATTCGAATGGGGACAGGCCTGTTTGGGGTCAATCAGCCCCAGCATTTT

v_gene: TRBV13
d_gene: TRBD1
abundance: once
len: 15
j_gene: TRBJ1-1
CDR3aa: CASSLLEGGVTEAFF
CDR3nt: TGTGCCAGCAGCTTGTTAGAAGGGGGCGTCACTGAAGCTTTCTTT

v_gene: TRBV6-1
d_gene: NA
abundance: NA
len: 15
j_gene: TRBJ1-2
CDR3aa: CASSEETISLGGYTF
CDR3nt: TGTGCCAGCAGTGAAGAGACAATTAGTCTCGGTGGCTACACCTTC

v_gene: TRBV5-4
d_gene: NA
abundance: NA
len: 13
j_gene: TRBJ2-5
CDR3aa: CASSLPGQETQYF
CDR3nt: TGTGCCAGCAGCTTGCCAGGGCAAGAGACCCAGTACTTC

v_gene: TRBV30
d_gene: TRBD1
abundance: NA
len: 12
j_gene: TRBJ2-7
CDR3aa: CAWGQGFYEQYF
CDR3nt: TGTGCCTGGGGACAGGGTTTCTACGAGCAGTACTTC

v_gene: TRBV10-3
d_gene: TRBD1
abundance: NA
len: 16
j_gene: TRBJ2-3
CDR3aa: CAISDPGQGATDTQYF
CDR3nt: TGTGCCATCAGTGACCCGGGACAGGGGGCGACAGATACGCAGTATTTT

v_gene: TRBV4-2
d_gene: NA
abundance: NA
len: 18
j_gene: TRBJ1-2
CDR3aa: CASSQVSGAGGYNYGYTF
CDR3nt: TGTGCCAGCAGCCAAGTAAGCGGAGCGGGGGGATACAACTATGGCTACACCTTC

v_gene: TRBV4-3
d_gene: TRBD2
abundance: NA
len: 15
j_gene: TRBJ2-1
CDR3aa: CASSLASGVYNEQFF
CDR3nt: TGCGCCAGCAGCCTCGCTAGCGGGGTATACAATGAGCAGTTCTTC

v_gene: TRBV25-1
d_gene: NA
abundance: NA
len: 14
j_gene: TRBJ1-1
CDR3aa: CASSESTVLAEAFF
CDR3nt: TGTGCCAGCAGTGAGTCGACAGTCCTGGCTGAAGCTTTCTTT

v_gene: TRBV5-5
d_gene: TRBD1
abundance: NA
len: 17
j_gene: TRBJ2-2
CDR3aa: CASTLNSGTGNTGELFF
CDR3nt: TGTGCCAGCACCCTGAACTCCGGGACAGGGAACACCGGGGAGCTGTTTTTT

v_gene: TRBV7-2
d_gene: TRBD1
abundance: NA
len: 14
j_gene: TRBJ2-3
CDR3aa: CASSLDRGMDTQYF
CDR3nt: TGTGCCAGCAGTCTCGACAGGGGAATGGATACGCAGTATTTT

v_gene: TRBV27
d_gene: TRBD1
abundance: NA
len: 14
j_gene: TRBJ2-1
CDR3aa: CASSLSAGGDEQFF
CDR3nt: TGTGCCAGCAGTTTATCGGCAGGGGGCGATGAGCAGTTCTTC

v_gene: TRBV7-9
d_gene: NA
abundance: NA
len: 15
j_gene: TRBJ2-3
CDR3aa: CASSPKSGGTDTQYF
CDR3nt: TGTGCCAGCAGCCCAAAGAGCGGTGGCACAGATACGCAGTATTTT

v_gene: TRBV27
d_gene: TRBD2
abundance: NA
len: 17
j_gene: TRBJ2-3
CDR3aa: CASCAAGGPLRTDTQYF
CDR3nt: TGTGCCAGCTGTGCAGCGGGGGGGCCCCTACGCACAGATACGCAGTATTTT

v_gene: TRBV2
d_gene: TRBD2
abundance: NA
len: 16
j_gene: TRBJ2-1
CDR3aa: CASSEASGGGRDEQFF
CDR3nt: TGTGCCAGCAGTGAAGCTAGCGGGGGGGGTAGGGATGAGCAGTTCTTC

v_gene: TRBV7-8
d_gene: TRBD1
abundance: NA
len: 16
j_gene: TRBJ1-5
CDR3aa: CASSRKTGEGNQPQHF
CDR3nt: TGTGCCAGCAGCCGAAAGACAGGGGAGGGCAATCAGCCCCAGCATTTT

v_gene: TRBV14
d_gene: NA
abundance: NA
len: 12
j_gene: TRBJ2-5
CDR3aa: CASSQAGETQYF
CDR3nt: TGTGCCAGCAGCCAAGCGGGAGAGACCCAGTACTTC

v_gene: TRBV4-3
d_gene: NA
abundance: NA
len: 14
j_gene: TRBJ1-4
CDR3aa: CASSQGGGNEKLFF
CDR3nt: TGCGCCAGCAGCCAAGGGGGCGGTAATGAAAAACTGTTTTTT

v_gene: TRBV28
d_gene: TRBD1
abundance: NA
len: 15
j_gene: TRBJ2-7
CDR3aa: CASRRTGEGVDEQYF
CDR3nt: TGTGCCAGCAGGCGGACAGGGGAGGGTGTCGACGAGCAGTACTTC

v_gene: TRBV7-3
d_gene: NA
abundance: NA
len: 14
j_gene: TRBJ2-3
CDR3aa: CASSSGVSTDTQYF
CDR3nt: TGTGCCAGCAGCTCGGGGGTTAGCACAGATACGCAGTATTTT

v_gene: TRBV11-2
d_gene: TRBD1
abundance: few
len: 16
j_gene: TRBJ1-4
CDR3aa: CASSPSPGTGYGKLFF
CDR3nt: TGTGCCAGCAGCCCAAGTCCCGGGACAGGGTACGGAAAACTGTTTTTT

v_gene: TRBV7-9
d_gene: NA
abundance: NA
len: 13
j_gene: TRBJ2-5
CDR3aa: CASSFVGGETQYF
CDR3nt: TGTGCCAGCAGCTTTGTGGGGGGAGAGACCCAGTACTTC

v_gene: TRBV5-1
d_gene: NA
abundance: NA
len: 16
j_gene: TRBJ2-6
CDR3aa: CASSSSGFSGANVLTF
CDR3nt: TGCGCCAGCAGCTCCTCCGGGTTCTCTGGGGCCAACGTCCTGACTTTC

v_gene: TRBV5-4
d_gene: TRBD1
abundance: once
len: 15
j_gene: TRBJ1-1
CDR3aa: CASSMDRGIMTEAFF
CDR3nt: TGTGCCAGCAGCATGGACAGGGGGATTATGACTGAAGCTTTCTTT

v_gene: TRBV7-8
d_gene: TRBD1
abundance: once
len: 16
j_gene: TRBJ1-2
CDR3aa: CASSLATGGMGYGYTF
CDR3nt: TGTGCCAGCAGCTTAGCGACAGGGGGCATGGGCTATGGCTACACCTTC

v_gene: TRBV15
d_gene: NA
abundance: NA
len: 16
j_gene: TRBJ2-5
CDR3aa: CATSRDFMALQETQYF
CDR3nt: TGTGCCACCAGCAGAGATTTTATGGCCCTGCAAGAGACCCAGTACTTC

v_gene: TRBV7-3
d_gene: NA
abundance: NA
len: 12
j_gene: TRBJ2-1
CDR3aa: CASSSPRDEQFF
CDR3nt: TGTGCCAGCAGCTCCCCCAGGGATGAGCAGTTCTTC

v_gene: TRBV7-9
d_gene: NA
abundance: NA
len: 12
j_gene: TRBJ1-2
CDR3aa: CATGMANYGYTF
CDR3nt: TGTGCCACTGGCATGGCTAACTATGGCTACACCTTC

v_gene: TRBV4-2
d_gene: TRBD2
abundance: NA
len: 15
j_gene: TRBJ2-1
CDR3aa: CASSQDSGGYNEQFF
CDR3nt: TGTGCCAGCAGCCAAGACAGCGGGGGATACAATGAGCAGTTCTTC

v_gene: TRBV10-3
d_gene: TRBD1
abundance: NA
len: 14
j_gene: TRBJ2-5
CDR3aa: CATYGTGGDETQYF
CDR3nt: TGTGCCACCTACGGGACAGGGGGGGATGAGACCCAGTACTTC

v_gene: TRBV4-2
d_gene: NA
abundance: NA
len: 14
j_gene: TRBJ2-7
CDR3aa: CASSQGRGGDEQYF
CDR3nt: TGTGCCAGCAGCCAAGGAAGGGGGGGGGACGAGCAGTACTTC

v_gene: TRBV27
d_gene: NA
abundance: NA
len: 15
j_gene: TRBJ1-5
CDR3aa: CASSSGGRYRQPQHF
CDR3nt: TGTGCCAGCAGTTCGGGGGGGCGGTATCGTCAGCCCCAGCATTTT

v_gene: TRBV5-1
d_gene: TRBD2
abundance: NA
len: 15
j_gene: TRBJ2-3
CDR3aa: CASSLWTSGTDTQYF
CDR3nt: TGCGCCAGCAGCTTGTGGACTAGCGGAACAGATACGCAGTATTTT

v_gene: TRBV7-2
d_gene: NA
abundance: NA
len: 15
j_gene: TRBJ2-7
CDR3aa: CASSSLTGVGYEQYF
CDR3nt: TGTGCCAGCAGCTCTCTGACGGGAGTGGGCTACGAGCAGTACTTC

v_gene: TRBV28
d_gene: NA
abundance: NA
len: 13
j_gene: TRBJ1-1
CDR3aa: CASREKEAKEAFF
CDR3nt: TGTGCCAGCAGGGAAAAAGAGGCGAAGGAAGCTTTCTTT

v_gene: TRBV5-1
d_gene: TRBD1
abundance: NA
len: 15
j_gene: TRBJ1-6
CDR3aa: CASSLRGQYNSPLHF
CDR3nt: TGCGCCAGCAGCTTGCGGGGACAGTATAATTCACCCCTCCACTTT

v_gene: TRBV19
d_gene: NA
abundance: NA
len: 14
j_gene: TRBJ1-1
CDR3aa: CASSIPGLDTEAFF
CDR3nt: TGTGCCAGTAGTATCCCAGGGTTGGACACTGAAGCTTTCTTT

v_gene: TRBV29-1
d_gene: NA
abundance: NA
len: 13
j_gene: TRBJ2-1
CDR3aa: CSVWAGSTYEQFF
CDR3nt: TGCAGCGTTTGGGCAGGGTCGACGTATGAGCAGTTCTTC

v_gene: TRBV11-3
d_gene: TRBD2
abundance: few
len: 18
j_gene: TRBJ2-3
CDR3aa: CASSFGLAGATGTDTQYF
CDR3nt: TGTGCCAGCAGCTTCGGACTAGCGGGGGCCACGGGGACAGATACGCAGTATTTT

v_gene: TRBV2
d_gene: NA
abundance: once
len: 14
j_gene: TRBJ1-4
CDR3aa: CASTRGGTNEKLFF
CDR3nt: TGTGCCAGCACACGGGGGGGAACTAATGAAAAACTGTTTTTT

v_gene: TRBV5-8
d_gene: NA
abundance: NA
len: 13
j_gene: TRBJ2-7
CDR3aa: CASSSNRFYEQYF
CDR3nt: TGTGCCAGCAGCTCCAACAGGTTCTACGAGCAGTACTTC

v_gene: TRBV9
d_gene: NA
abundance: NA
len: 19
j_gene: TRBJ1-2
CDR3aa: CASTLFSGPSSRGDYGYTF
CDR3nt: TGTGCCAGCACCCTCTTCTCGGGACCCTCCTCTCGGGGGGACTATGGCTACACCTTC